Below, one TCR beta chain is given with its context. Its specific antigen is unknown. There are no base qualities to consult, and no much larger clone falls within one base. These data are taken from a study of radiotherapy plus CTLA-4 blockade in lung cancer (dated by TCRdb to about 2018). Notes on the research overall: Objective responses were observed in 15% to 20% of enrolled patients, and disease control was achieved in around 30%.

The study tested focal radiation therapy combined with CTLA-4 blockade (ipilimumab) in patients with chemo-refractory metastatic non-small-cell lung cancer. The library was produced with the immunoSEQ multiplex PCR assay. TCRdb mirrors the immuneACCESS table, restricted to in-frame sequences. Some clones are absent from its copies; in checked studies, under half trace to an unresolved V gene, and the reason for the others is unknown. Counted in this sample were 53,000 or so clones; 70% to 90% of them appeared once. 6% to 8% of the sample belongs to the ten largest clones. General study outcomes and caveats: The strongest predictors of response were reported to be early dynamic shifts in blood T cell clones along with a rise in serum interferon-beta following radiation. After treatment with radiotherapy and ipilimumab, TCR clones that originated in tumors expanded in peripheral blood.

The TCR was taken from a human donor with non-small cell lung cancer whose response to radiotherapy plus ipilimumab could not be evaluated. The material sequenced was peripheral blood, taken from a patient treated with radiotherapy plus ipilimumab.

The sequence in DNA is TGCGCCAGCAGCTTGAATTCCGGGACAGCGAACACCGGGGAGCTGTTTTTT. Its protein product is CASSLNSGTANTGELFF. This chain joins TRBV5-1 to TRBJ2-2; TRBD1 fits 7 bases in the junction. V is cut back by 1 base and J by 0 bases, with 6 bases in the junction unmatched. Its CDR3 holds 17 amino acids, cysteine through phenylalanine. Only the CDR3 part of the read is kept: 51 bases, read in frame from the first base. CDR1 and CDR2 were assigned from the germline V gene as SGHRS and YFSETQ.